This T cell receptor beta chain was retrieved from a study of T cell responses to AZD1222 COVID-19 vaccine. Findings of the study overall: Repertoires were collected only later (after the peak T cell response had occurred). Per reports, nearly half of all spike-specific TCRs target regions that are unmutated in variants.

This CDR3 is 14 amino acids long. CDR1 and CDR2 (germline): MNHNY, SVGAGI (reference sequence). The V and J ends lost 2 bases and 5 bases respectively, with 10 bases between them. In regard to this clone: Its antigen is as yet unknown.

Generated by immunoSEQ multiplex PCR, the TCRdb table keeps only in-frame clones and is missing some. This repertoire shows about 120,000 clones, about 87% found once; its top ten account for 1.6%. The chain links TRBV6-6 to TRBJ1-5, with D possibly TRBD1 on 5 matching bases. The sample consisted of peripheral blood, taken on day 0 of AZD1222 vaccination. This sequence was found in an adult in good health. The CDR3, as DNA: TGTGCCAGCAGTTACCCCGACAGCTATCAGCCCCAGCATTTT. Amino acid sequence: CASSYPDSYQPQHF.